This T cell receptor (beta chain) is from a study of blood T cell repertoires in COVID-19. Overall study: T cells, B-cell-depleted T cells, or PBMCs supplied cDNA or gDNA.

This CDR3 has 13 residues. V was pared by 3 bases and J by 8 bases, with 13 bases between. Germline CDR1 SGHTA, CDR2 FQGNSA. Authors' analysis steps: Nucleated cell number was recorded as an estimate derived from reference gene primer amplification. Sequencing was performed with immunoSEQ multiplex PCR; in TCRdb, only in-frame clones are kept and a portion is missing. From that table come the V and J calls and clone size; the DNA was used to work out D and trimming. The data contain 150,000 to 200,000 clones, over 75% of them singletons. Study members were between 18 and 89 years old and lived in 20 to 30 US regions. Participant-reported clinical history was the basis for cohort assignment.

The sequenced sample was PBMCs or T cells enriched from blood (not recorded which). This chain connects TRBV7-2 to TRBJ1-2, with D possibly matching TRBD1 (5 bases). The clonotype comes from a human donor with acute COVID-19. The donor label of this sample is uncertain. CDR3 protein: CASSFDGAGGYTF. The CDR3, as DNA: TGTGCCAGCAGCTTCGATGGGGCAGGGGGCTACACCTTC.